Following are 30 T cell receptor beta chains from one sample sequenced in a study of CD8 T cells in ankylosing spondylitis (dated by TCRdb to about 2017). What the research found in general, with its limitations: Blood from ankylosing spondylitis patients appeared to be characterized by a TCR beta motif composed of about eight highly homologous amino acid variants.

The method was 5' RACE. Reads for this sample came from an Illumina HiSeq 2500. TCRdb trimmed the raw reads at Q25, called clones with MiXCR and kept productive beta chains. Every entry covers one CDR3 protein and lists the most common genes and DNA from its rows. The sample table shows about 500,000 distinct CDR3 sequences, and about 5.4% are seen once. The ten most abundant clones make up approximately 3.5% of the sample. The antigens these receptors bind are not known. The sample taken for sequencing was blood, either unsorted or a sorted T cell fraction (not recorded which). These receptors came from a male donor with ankylosing spondylitis.

This clonotype has ten or more counts. The rearrangement links TRBV5-1 to TRBJ2-7, with D unresolved. V was shortened by 1 base and J by 2 bases, with 10 bases between the two germline ends. The CDR3 length is 14 residues. The germline CDR1 and CDR2 sequences are SGHRS and YFSETQ. CDR3 in DNA: TGCGCCAGCAGCTTGATTGGACGGACCTACGAGCAGTACTTC. It codes for CASSLIGRTYEQYF.

This clonotype has a count of ten or more. The J gene is TRBJ2-1, the V gene TRBV10-2; either TRBD1 or TRBD2 may fit D (6 bases each). The length of the CDR3 is 13 residues. Trimming removed 10 bases from V and 8 bases from J, with 18 bases in between. CDR1 is WSHSY, CDR2 SAAADI, per germline. DNA of the CDR3: TGCGCCACCACCCGGGGGCCGATGGATGAGCAGTTCTTC. It yields the protein CATTRGPMDEQFF.

This clonotype was seen repeatedly, ten times or more. A junction boundary mismatches the germline segment, possibly from a read error. The rearrangement links TRBV7-7 to TRBJ2-3; the D is unclear. The CDR3 has 14 residues. From germline, CDR1 is SSHAT and CDR2 FNYEAQ (reference sequence). CDR3 protein: CASSLVIGTDTQYF. CDR3 nucleotide sequence: TGTGCTAGCAGCTTGGTCATCGGCACAGATACGCAGTATTTT. The full variable domain, its missing parts supplied by reference TRBV7-7 and TRBJ2-3, is GAGVSQSPRYKVTKRGQDVTLRCDPISSHATLYWYQQALGQGPEFLTYFNYEAQPDKSGLPSDRFSAERPEGSISTLTIQRTEQRDSAMYRCASSLVIGTDTQYFGPGTRLTVL.

In this sample, this clonotype turned up many times. The V gene is TRBV6-6, the J gene TRBJ1-2; weak D call: TRBD1 (5 bases). The V end was cut by 7 bases, the J end by 4 bases, with 10 bases between. Germline CDR1 MNHNY, CDR2 SVGAGI (reference sequence). This CDR3 is 12 amino acids long. As DNA, the CDR3 is TGTGCCAGCAACCGGGACCTCTATGGCTACACCTTC. This translates into CASNRDLYGYTF.

At least ten counts were recorded for this clonotype. The gene calls are TRBV4-3 and TRBJ2-2; TRBD1 or TRBD2 may be the D gene (5 bases each). The germline V gene has CDR1 LGHNA and CDR2 YSLEER. Trimming pared 8 bases from V and 5 bases from J, leaving 12 bases between. The CDR3 consists of 13 residues. The DNA for the CDR3 is TGCGCCAGCTCAATCTGGGGGACCGGGGAGCTGTTTTTT. It encodes CASSIWGTGELFF.

This clonotype was detected ten times or more. V is TRBV27 and J is TRBJ2-7, with 10 positions matching TRBD1. Germline CDR1 is MNHEY and CDR2 is SMNVEV (reference sequence). V lost 3 bases to trimming and J lost 7 bases; unmatched junction nucleotides: 9. The CDR3 length is 15 residues. CDR3 protein: CASSFSPGQGREQYF. The CDR3 DNA follows: TGTGCCAGCAGTTTTTCCCCGGGACAGGGGAGGGAGCAGTACTTC.

For this clonotype: The junction shows a germline mismatch at one end, possibly a read error. V is TRBV5-4 and J is TRBJ2-1; tentatively, D is TRBD1 (6 bases). The germline gives CDR1 SGHNT, CDR2 YYREEE (reference sequence). This CDR3 spans 13 amino acids. CDR3 bases: TGTGCCATCAGCTTGGGGGCTGGATATGAGCAGTTCTTC. Its translation: CAISLGAGYEQFF.

This clonotype was seen ten or more times. This rearrangement joins TRBV29-1 to TRBJ2-1; 7 nucleotides match TRBD1. With V trimmed by 5 bases and J by 0 bases, 4 bases remained unmatched. This CDR3 comprises 14 residues. CDR1 SQVTM and CDR2 ANQGSEA come from the germline V gene. The CDR3 protein is CSVTRDSSYNEQFF. CDR3 nucleotides: TGCAGCGTTACCCGGGACAGCTCCTACAATGAGCAGTTCTTC.

This clonotype was picked up many times. The chain couples TRBV10-3 to TRBJ1-5; D uncertain. V lost 0 bases and J lost 7, with 13 bases in between. This CDR3 is 15 amino acids long. The germline CDR1 and CDR2 sequences are ENHRY and SYGVKD. CDR3 region: CAISESAGMGQPQHF. CDR3 in DNA: TGTGCCATCAGTGAGTCAGCAGGTATGGGCCAGCCCCAGCATTTT.

This clonotype was recorded at least ten times. V gene TRBV20-1 combines with J gene TRBJ2-3; D might be TRBD2 (6 bases). Germline CDR1 and CDR2: DFQATT and SNEGSKA (reference sequence). The CDR3 length is 14 residues. Trimming stripped 0 bases from V and 6 bases from J, with 13 bases between. In DNA form, the CDR3 reads TGCAGTGCTAGAGATCTCGCGGGATCGGATACGCAGTATTTT. This codes for CSARDLAGSDTQYF.

This clonotype appeared many times. This chain links TRBV27 with TRBJ2-5; D gene ambiguous. CDR1 is MNHEY and CDR2 is SMNVEV in the germline V gene (reference sequence). V dropped 2 bases and J dropped 5 bases, with 3 bases sitting between them. The CDR3 has 11 residues. Here the CDR3 reads CASSLPETQYF. CDR3 bases: TGTGCCAGCAGTTTACCGGAGACCCAGTACTTC.

This clonotype occurred many times. The chain joins TRBV7-2 to TRBJ2-7; tentative D call: TRBD2 (6 bases). Trimming removed 7 bases at V and 7 bases at J, with 23 bases between. The CDR3 is 15 amino acids. Germline CDR1 and CDR2: SGHTA and FQGNSA. CDR3 residues: CASTPTRDFSREQYF. Written as DNA, the CDR3 is TGTGCCAGCACGCCAACCCGGGACTTCTCGAGGGAGCAGTACTTC.

This clonotype has ten or more counts. This chain connects TRBV20-1 to TRBJ2-7; TRBD2 aligns across 7 bases. Unmatched junction bases numbered 7, after V lost 6 bases and J lost 2 bases. Per the germline V gene, CDR1 is DFQATT and CDR2 is SNEGSKA (reference sequence). This CDR3 region has 13 residues. The CDR3, as DNA: TGCAGTGCCACGGGAGGATGGGCCTACGAGCAGTACTTC. It codes for CSATGGWAYEQYF.

This clonotype was counted many times. The rearrangement links TRBV12-3 or TRBV12-4 to TRBJ1-5; D is uncertain. Trimming removed 2 bases at V and 0 bases at J, with 5 bases between. CDR3 length: 14 amino acids. CDR3 residues: CASSLWDSNQPQHF. Written as DNA, the CDR3 is TGTGCCAGCAGTTTATGGGATAGCAATCAGCCCCAGCATTTT.

This clonotype was seen at least ten times. The gene calls are TRBV12-3 or TRBV12-4 and TRBJ1-5; D is possibly TRBD1 (6 bases). The germline V and J ends were trimmed by 1 base and 5 bases, with 12 bases remaining between them. There are 15 residues in the CDR3. The CDR3 loop reads CASSLERGRDQPQHF. In nucleotides, the CDR3 is TGTGCCAGCAGTTTAGAGCGGGGGCGCGATCAGCCCCAGCATTTT.

This clonotype was detected ten times or more. The chain couples TRBV11-2 to TRBJ2-1; 7 bases match TRBD1. Germline-derived CDR1 and CDR2 are SGHAT and FQNNGV. With 4 bases clipped from V and 10 bases from J, the junction kept 13 bases outside the gene matches. The CDR3 sequence is 15 residues long. This chain's CDR3 is CASSSKQTGVTEQFF. The DNA of the CDR3 is TGTGCCAGCAGCTCGAAGCAAACAGGGGTCACCGAGCAGTTCTTC. The full variable domain, completed using reference TRBV11-2 and TRBJ2-1, is EAGVAQSPRYKIIEKRQSVAFWCNPISGHATLYWYQQILGQGPKLLIQFQNNGVVDDSQLPKDRFSAERLKGVDSTLKIQPAKLEDSAVYLCASSSKQTGVTEQFFGPGTRLTVL.

This clonotype came up many times. This rearrangement joins TRBV4-1 to TRBJ2-2, with TRBD2 matching over 12 bases. V was clipped by 3 bases and J by 3 bases; unmatched bases: 2. From germline, CDR1 is MGHRA and CDR2 YSYEKL. The CDR3 length is 16 residues. The CDR3 reads CASSHPSGRDTGELFF. DNA for the CDR3: TGCGCCAGCAGCCACCCTAGCGGGAGGGACACCGGGGAGCTGTTTTTT.

This sequence joins TRBV12-3 or TRBV12-4 and TRBJ2-2; 10 bases map to TRBD1. After removal of 6 bases from V and 3 bases from J, the junction contained 7 bases not matched to a gene. There are 16 residues in the CDR3. The CDR3 loop reads CASSPGTGVYTGELFF. The DNA of the CDR3 is TGTGCCAGCAGCCCCGGGACAGGGGTATACACCGGGGAGCTGTTTTTT.

This clonotype was counted many times. The V call is TRBV5-5, the J call TRBJ1-2, with D possibly TRBD1 on 5 matching bases. Trimming shortened V by 4 bases and J by 1 base, and 20 bases separated the two germline ends. The CDR3 is made up of 17 amino acids. The germline CDR1 and CDR2 sequences are SGHKS and YYEKEE (reference sequence). The chain's CDR3 is CASSPRGVSGDNYGYTF. The CDR3 DNA sequence: TGTGCCAGCAGCCCCCGAGGGGTTTCGGGGGATAACTATGGCTACACCTTC.

The rearrangement links TRBV2 to TRBJ2-5; D perhaps matches TRBD1 (6 bases). Trimming removed 6 bases from V and 5 bases from J, with 16 bases in between. The CDR3 spans 14 residues. The germline V gene has CDR1 SNHLY and CDR2 FYNNEI. CDR3 protein: CASRQGYAAETQYF. CDR3 coding DNA: TGTGCCAGCAGACAGGGATATGCAGCGGAGACCCAGTACTTC.

In its sample, this clonotype was seen many times. The chain couples TRBV15 to TRBJ1-1; D unclear. Germline CDR1 and CDR2: LNHNV and YYDKDF (reference sequence). Trimming stripped 1 base from V and 3 bases from J, with 15 bases between. The CDR3 totals 16 residues. The CDR3 here is CATSRGKAGSDTEAFF. The CDR3, as DNA: TGTGCCACCAGCAGAGGAAAGGCGGGGTCGGACACTGAAGCTTTCTTT.

This clonotype showed up many times. The rearrangement joins TRBV9 to TRBJ2-7, with 8 bases identical to TRBD1. Germline lookup yields CDR1 SGDLS and CDR2 YYNGEE. Trimming cost V 3 bases and J 3 bases; bases outside gene matches: 8. The CDR3 contains 15 residues. CDR3 DNA: TGTGCCAGCAGCGCTTGGGGGACAGGCCACTACGAGCAGTACTTC. The encoded protein is CASSAWGTGHYEQYF.

This clonotype was picked up many times. The chain carries TRBV7-9 and TRBJ1-1; no firm D call. V lost 2 bases to trimming and J lost 0 bases, with 10 bases between them. Germline loops: CDR1 SEHNR, CDR2 FQNEAQ (reference sequence). The CDR3 has 15 amino acids. The CDR3 nucleotides read TGTGCCAGCAGCTTACGAGGACTCCTGAACACTGAAGCTTTCTTT. Its translation: CASSLRGLLNTEAFF.

This clonotype was detected many times. The chain uses TRBV7-9 and TRBJ2-1, with TRBD2 matching over 10 bases. The V gene's germline CDR1 is SEHNR and CDR2 FQNEAQ (reference sequence). CDR3 length: 15 amino acids. Trimming removed 4 bases from V and 7 bases from J; junction bases left unmatched: 7. The CDR3 DNA reads as TGTGCCAGCAGCTCCGCTAGCGGGAGTAAAAATGAGCAGTTCTTC. Amino acids: CASSSASGSKNEQFF.

This clonotype was counted at least ten times. The V gene is TRBV29-1, the J gene TRBJ2-7; 9 positions match TRBD2. The CDR3 contains 14 residues. The V and J ends lost 6 bases and 2 bases, in that order; junction bases with no gene match: 8. CDR1 SQVTM and CDR2 ANQGSEA come from the germline V gene. The CDR3, as DNA: TGCAGCGTGGGGGGACTAGCCTCTCCCTACGAGCAGTACTTC. The encoded protein is CSVGGLASPYEQYF.

CDR3 region: CASSQGLGERGANVLTF. CDR3 DNA sequence: TGTGCCAGCAGCCAAGGACTAGGGGAAAGAGGGGCCAACGTCCTGACTTTC. V usage is TRBV4-2 and J usage is TRBJ2-6; weak D call: TRBD2 (6 bases). The CDR3 is 17 amino acids. V was cut by 1 base and J by 4 bases, with 14 bases left in between. The germline V gene encodes CDR1 LGHNA and CDR2 YNFKEQ.

V and J are TRBV6-1 and TRBJ1-2; 10 positions agree with TRBD1. The CDR3 length is 14 residues. J was trimmed by 2 bases and V by 8 bases; bases with no gene match: 5. In germline, CDR1 is MNHNS, CDR2 SASEGT. The CDR3 spells CASGQTGGNYGYTF. For the CDR3, the DNA is TGTGCCAGCGGCCAGACAGGGGGCAACTATGGCTACACCTTC.

This clonotype came up many times. This chain uses TRBV10-3 with TRBJ2-7; D is perhaps TRBD2 (5 bases). The germline V gene encodes CDR1 ENHRY and CDR2 SYGVKD. This CDR3 has 14 residues. Trimming left V 2 bases short and J 6 bases short, with 14 bases between. The CDR3 here is CAISEVGGSAEQYF. CDR3 in DNA: TGTGCCATCAGTGAGGTGGGTGGGAGCGCCGAGCAGTACTTC.

This clonotype has a count of ten or more. The chain uses TRBV5-5 and TRBJ1-2; D remains ambiguous. Germline V CDR1 and CDR2: SGHKS, YYEKEE (reference sequence). V was trimmed by 1 base and J by 6 bases, leaving 10 bases between them. The CDR3 extends over 13 amino acids. CDR3 residues: CASSLQGLHGYTF. The CDR3 region has the DNA TGTGCCAGCAGCTTGCAAGGGTTGCATGGCTACACCTTC.

This clonotype was seen only a few times. V is TRBV20-1 and J is TRBJ2-3, with TRBD2 identical over 9 bases. This CDR3 has 15 residues. Germline V gene lookup returns CDR1 DFQATT and CDR2 SNEGSKA (reference sequence). Germline trimming cut 6 bases from V and 3 bases from J; bases unmatched to any gene: 10. DNA of the CDR3: TGCAGTGCCCCGTTCTGGCGGGAGGGTACAGATACGCAGTATTTT. Translation gives CSAPFWREGTDTQYF.